The rows below give T cell receptor beta chains drawn from one sample of a study of control samples from healthy donors and cancer patients. Profiled with immunoSEQ multiplex PCR; TCRdb holds only in-frame clones, not every one. The sample consists of roughly 130,000 clones, around nine tenths of them appearing once. The sequenced material came from blood. The source is a man in his fifties in good health. Both conserved end residues are part of each CDR3. A D gene is named only where the DNA matches it firmly. For some rows the clone size is stated as once, few or many, or as a class when expanded; others skip it.

j_call: TRBJ1-1
d_call: NA
cdr3_length: 13
clone_size: NA
v_call: TRBV5-4
cdr3_nt: TGTGCCAGCAGCTTCGCAGGGAACACTGAAGCTTTCTTT
cdr3_aa: CASSFAGNTEAFF

j_call: TRBJ2-7
d_call: NA
cdr3_length: 15
clone_size: NA
v_call: TRBV5-1
cdr3_nt: TGCGCCAGCAGCTCCTCTTACGTCCCCTCCTACGAGCAGTACTTC
cdr3_aa: CASSSSYVPSYEQYF

j_call: TRBJ1-5
d_call: NA
cdr3_length: 17
clone_size: NA
v_call: TRBV11-2
cdr3_nt: TGTGCCAGCAGCTTAGATAGTGAGGGAAATAGCAATCAGCCCCAGCATTTT
cdr3_aa: CASSLDSEGNSNQPQHF

j_call: TRBJ1-2
d_call: NA
cdr3_length: 15
clone_size: NA
v_call: TRBV19
cdr3_nt: TGTGCCAGTACGCACTCTCCAGGCGCTAACTATGGCTACACCTTC
cdr3_aa: CASTHSPGANYGYTF

j_call: TRBJ1-2
d_call: NA
cdr3_length: 14
clone_size: NA
v_call: TRBV2
cdr3_nt: TGTGCCAGCAGCCTTCAGGGAATTAACTATGGCTACACCTTC
cdr3_aa: CASSLQGINYGYTF

j_call: TRBJ2-7
d_call: NA
cdr3_length: 15
clone_size: NA
v_call: TRBV9
cdr3_nt: TGTGCCAGCAGCGTAGAAGCGGGACAGCTCTACGAGCAGTACTTC
cdr3_aa: CASSVEAGQLYEQYF

j_call: TRBJ2-3
d_call: NA
cdr3_length: 16
clone_size: NA
v_call: TRBV4-2
cdr3_nt: TGTGCCAGCAGCCAAGATGGGACTGCCCCCACAGATACGCAGTATTTT
cdr3_aa: CASSQDGTAPTDTQYF

j_call: TRBJ1-2
d_call: NA
cdr3_length: 12
clone_size: NA
v_call: TRBV19
cdr3_nt: TGTGCCAGTAGTACCAGACTGGGAGGCTACACCTTC
cdr3_aa: CASSTRLGGYTF

j_call: TRBJ2-7
d_call: NA
cdr3_length: 14
clone_size: NA
v_call: TRBV7-2
cdr3_nt: TGTGCCAGCAGCCAGAGAATTGGGGTAAACGAGCAGTACTTC
cdr3_aa: CASSQRIGVNEQYF

j_call: TRBJ2-5
d_call: NA
cdr3_length: 15
clone_size: NA
v_call: TRBV15
cdr3_nt: TGTGCCACCAGCAGTATCAACAGCCTACAAGAGACCCAGTACTTC
cdr3_aa: CATSSINSLQETQYF

j_call: TRBJ2-2
d_call: NA
cdr3_length: 12
clone_size: NA
v_call: TRBV24-1
cdr3_nt: TGTGCCACCGCGGGAAGCACCGGGGAGCTGTTTTTT
cdr3_aa: CATAGSTGELFF

j_call: TRBJ1-2
d_call: NA
cdr3_length: 17
clone_size: NA
v_call: TRBV5-1
cdr3_nt: TGCGCCAGCAGCTTGGTGCGAGGGGACTTAACAAACTATGGCTACACCTTC
cdr3_aa: CASSLVRGDLTNYGYTF

j_call: TRBJ1-1
d_call: NA
cdr3_length: 17
clone_size: NA
v_call: TRBV4-1
cdr3_nt: TGCGCCAGCAGCCAAGCACTTTCCAAGGTGTGGAACACTGAAGCTTTCTTT
cdr3_aa: CASSQALSKVWNTEAFF

j_call: TRBJ2-7
d_call: NA
cdr3_length: 14
clone_size: NA
v_call: TRBV18
cdr3_nt: TGTGCCAGCTCACCAAACAGGGTCGGGTTCGAGCAGTACTTC
cdr3_aa: CASSPNRVGFEQYF

j_call: TRBJ1-2
d_call: NA
cdr3_length: 12
clone_size: NA
v_call: TRBV5-6
cdr3_nt: TGTGCCAGCAAACCTTCCTTGGGGGGCTACACCTTC
cdr3_aa: CASKPSLGGYTF

j_call: TRBJ1-2
d_call: NA
cdr3_length: 15
clone_size: NA
v_call: TRBV7-2
cdr3_nt: TGTGCCAGCAGCTTTTTTACGACTCTCTCGGTAGGCTACACCTTC
cdr3_aa: CASSFFTTLSVGYTF

j_call: TRBJ1-3
d_call: NA
cdr3_length: 17
clone_size: NA
v_call: TRBV7-8
cdr3_nt: TGTGCCAGCAGCGGCCGCCGCCGCCGGGACTCTGGAAACACCATATATTTT
cdr3_aa: CASSGRRRRDSGNTIYF

j_call: TRBJ2-5
d_call: TRBD2
cdr3_length: 15
clone_size: NA
v_call: TRBV9
cdr3_nt: TGTGCCAGCAGCGTAGGGGTAGCGGGGGTAGAGACCCAGTACTTC
cdr3_aa: CASSVGVAGVETQYF

j_call: TRBJ2-2
d_call: NA
cdr3_length: 19
clone_size: NA
v_call: TRBV19
cdr3_nt: TGTGCCAGTAGTATCTCACCCGGGAGGACAGGACAATCAACCGGGGAGCTGTTTTTT
cdr3_aa: CASSISPGRTGQSTGELFF

j_call: TRBJ2-6
d_call: NA
cdr3_length: 15
clone_size: once
v_call: TRBV28
cdr3_nt: TGTGCCAGCAGTTTACCCACAGCTGGGGCCAACGTCCTGACTTTC
cdr3_aa: CASSLPTAGANVLTF

j_call: TRBJ1-2
d_call: NA
cdr3_length: 15
clone_size: NA
v_call: TRBV28
cdr3_nt: TGTGCCAGCAGTTCCCCGGAGGGATTTAACTATGGCTACACCTTC
cdr3_aa: CASSSPEGFNYGYTF

j_call: TRBJ2-3
d_call: TRBD2
cdr3_length: 18
clone_size: NA
v_call: TRBV19
cdr3_nt: TGTGCCAGTAGTATTCGGGGGGTAGCGGGGGCCAGCACAGATACGCAGTATTTT
cdr3_aa: CASSIRGVAGASTDTQYF

j_call: TRBJ1-1
d_call: NA
cdr3_length: 13
clone_size: NA
v_call: TRBV2
cdr3_nt: TGTGCCGGAACCGGGACACCGAACACTGAAGCTTTCTTT
cdr3_aa: CAGTGTPNTEAFF

j_call: TRBJ2-7
d_call: NA
cdr3_length: 13
clone_size: NA
v_call: TRBV5-3
cdr3_nt: TGTGCCAGAAGCTTGGGGACAGCCGACGAGCAGTACTTC
cdr3_aa: CARSLGTADEQYF

j_call: TRBJ2-2
d_call: NA
cdr3_length: 16
clone_size: NA
v_call: TRBV9
cdr3_nt: TGTGCCAGCAGCGTAGGGCCTGGGACGAACACCGGGGAGCTGTTTTTT
cdr3_aa: CASSVGPGTNTGELFF

j_call: TRBJ1-6
d_call: TRBD1
cdr3_length: 15
clone_size: NA
v_call: TRBV28
cdr3_nt: TGTGCCAGCACCACCGTGGGACAGTTAAATTCACCCCTCCACTTT
cdr3_aa: CASTTVGQLNSPLHF

j_call: TRBJ2-1
d_call: NA
cdr3_length: 15
clone_size: NA
v_call: TRBV19
cdr3_nt: TGTGCCAGTAGTATAGATGTAGGAGGGGACAATGAGCAGTTCTTC
cdr3_aa: CASSIDVGGDNEQFF